This entry lists 14 T cell receptor beta chains sequenced from one sample in a study of tumor-infiltrating lymphocytes in primary liver carcinoma. From about 19-30 mg of unsorted bulk tissue, DNA and RNA were co-extracted together. Using a constant-region primer together with ProtoScript II reverse transcriptase, TCR beta cDNA was made from 500 to 650 ng of total RNA. Three nested multiplex PCR rounds, a slightly modified ARM-PCR method, built the TCR beta libraries. Both of the initial two PCR rounds ran for 10 cycles and employed TRBV1-TRBV30 forward primers alongside a C-beta reverse primer. TCRdb passed the multiplex PCR reads through MiXCR, listing each CDR3 protein once. Among about 120,000 distinct CDR3 sequences listed, nearly 70% were seen once. The material sequenced was tumor-adjacent normal liver tissue. The origin of the receptors is a woman in her fifties or sixties with primary liver carcinoma and hepatitis B virus infection.

Concerning this clonotype: Since a much larger clone is just one base distant, this may be a read error. The rearrangement uses TRBV28 and TRBJ1-5; the D is unclear. This CDR3 region has 15 residues. Per the germline V gene, CDR1 is MDHEN and CDR2 is SYDVKM. CDR3 DNA: TGTGTCAGCAGTCTCCCTGGGGTAGCCAATCAGCCCCAGCATTTT. It is translated as CVSSLPGVANQPQHF. The entire variable domain, with the rest obtained from reference TRBV28 and TRBJ1-5, is as follows: DVKVTQSSRYLVKRTGEKVFLECVQDMDHENMFWYRQDPGLGLRLIYFSYDVKMKEKGDIPEGYSVSREKKERFSLILESASTNQTSMYLCVSSLPGVANQPQHFGDGTRLSIL.

Worth noting for this clonotype: At one boundary the junction diverges from the germline segment, which might be a read error. The rearrangement joins TRBV28 to TRBJ2-1; D gene uncertain. The CDR3 has 13 amino acids. Germline V gene lookup returns CDR1 MDHEN and CDR2 SYDVKM. The CDR3 spells CVSSLQVRNEQFF. In DNA, the CDR3 is TGTGTCAGCAGTTTGCAAGTAAGAAATGAGCAGTTTTTC.

The V call is TRBV30, the J call TRBJ2-5; 10 bases are shared with TRBD2. V dropped 5 bases and J dropped 5; count of bases not matched to a gene: 11. This CDR3 contains 15 residues. Germline CDR1 and CDR2: GTSNPN and SVGIG (reference sequence). The DNA of the CDR3 is TGTGCCTGGGGGACTCCTAGCGGGAGCTACGAGACCCAGTACTTC. It codes for CAWGTPSGSYETQYF.

With regard to this clonotype: This sequence may be a read error, since a much larger clone differs from it by one base. The chain recombines TRBV4-1 with TRBJ2-2; 13 nucleotides match TRBD2. Germline V gives CDR1 MGHRA, CDR2 YSYEKL. This CDR3 region has 15 residues. CDR3 coding DNA: TGCACCAGCAGCCAAGGGACTAGCGGGATCGGGGAGCTGTTTTTT. Its translation: CTSSQGTSGIGELFF.

The genes are TRBV12-3 or TRBV12-4 and TRBJ1-5; D unclear. V was pared by 7 bases and J by 6 bases, with 10 bases between. This CDR3 has 12 amino acids. The CDR3 DNA reads TGTGCCAGCACCTTTCAGTCTCAGCCCCAGCATTTT. Its protein is CASTFQSQPQHF.

To note about this clonotype: A read error may explain this, as a much larger clone is one base away. The chain couples TRBV5-1 to TRBJ1-1, with no clear D. The germline gives CDR1 SGHRS, CDR2 YFSETQ. CDR3 size: 15 residues. The CDR3 is CASSLDGRMNTEALF. CDR3 bases: TGCGCCAGCAGCTTGGATGGGAGAATGAACACTGAAGCTCTCTTT.

J is TRBJ2-7 and V is TRBV14; 7 nucleotides agree with TRBD1. Germline-derived CDR1 and CDR2 are SGHDN and FVKESK. V shed 4 bases and J 5 bases; nucleotides not matched to a gene: 14. The length of the CDR3 is 16 residues. Here the CDR3 reads CASSPRQGISRNEQYF. In DNA, the CDR3 is TGTGCCAGCAGCCCAAGACAGGGTATTTCGAGAAACGAGCAGTACTTC.

In the case of this clonotype: The germline gene is not matched at one end of the junction; a read error may be the cause. The chain employs TRBV6-5 and TRBJ1-2; D not resolved. The CDR3 contains 11 residues. CDR1 and CDR2 (germline): MNHEY, SVGAGI. The CDR3: CASTQDYGHTF. Written as DNA, the CDR3 is TGTGCCAGCACGCAGGACTATGGCCACACCTTC.

The rearrangement uses TRBV12-3 or TRBV12-4 and TRBJ1-2; tentatively, D is TRBD1 (6 bases). V was trimmed by 9 bases and J by 10 bases, leaving 36 bases between them. CDR3 size: 18 residues. DNA for the CDR3: TGTGCCAGTAGCGAAAGGGGGGGGTGCCCCACAACTAACGTAGACTACACCTTC. It codes for CASSERGGCPTTNVDYTF.

This clonotype was counted many times. This chain joins TRBV6-1 and TRBJ1-2, with D possibly TRBD1 on 5 matching bases. The V and J ends lost 10 bases and 0 bases respectively, with 24 bases between them. Germline V gene lookup returns CDR1 MNHNS and CDR2 SASEGT. This CDR3 has 17 residues. The CDR3 DNA is TGTGCCACCCCGGTAAGGGCAGGGAGGCAAGCTAACTATGGCTACACCTTC. Protein: CATPVRAGRQANYGYTF.

This clonotype showed up many times. The chain is built from TRBV5-1 and TRBJ1-2; a weak D match, TRBD1 (6 bases). The CDR3 consists of 15 residues. V gave up 1 base and J gave up 6 bases, with 16 bases separating them. Germline loops: CDR1 SGHRS, CDR2 YFSETQ. CDR3 in amino acids: CASSLSGTWGDGYTF. The CDR3 DNA is TGCGCCAGCAGCTTGTCCGGGACATGGGGAGATGGCTACACCTTC.

Worth noting for this clonotype: The junction and the germline gene differ at one end; a read error may be behind it. The rearrangement links TRBV29-1 to TRBJ1-2; D gene unclear. The CDR3 has 13 residues. The germline V gene encodes CDR1 SQVTM and CDR2 ANQGSEA. CDR3 protein: CSVEAGINYDYTF. CDR3 DNA: TGTAGCGTGGAAGCGGGGATTAACTATGACTACACCTTC.

This clonotype occurred many times. The chain combines TRBV28 with TRBJ2-3; 8 nucleotides agree with TRBD2. Germline V gene lookup returns CDR1 MDHEN and CDR2 SYDVKM. The CDR3 runs 16 residues. V trimming: 8 bases; J trimming: 0 bases; junction bases outside the gene matches: 10. CDR3 in DNA: TGTGCCAGCCACACCGGGGGGGCGCCCAGCACAGATACGCAGTATTTT. This gives the protein CASHTGGAPSTDTQYF.

This clonotype was detected once. V is TRBV2 and J is TRBJ1-4; 7 positions agree with TRBD1. Unmatched junction bases numbered 13, after V lost 10 bases and J lost 5 bases. Germline values: CDR1 SNHLY, CDR2 FYNNEI. This CDR3 has 15 amino acids. CDR3 sequence: CANNKAPGQNEKLFF. The CDR3 DNA is TGTGCCAACAACAAAGCCCCGGGACAGAATGAAAAACTGTTTTTT.